This T cell receptor beta chain was captured in a study of T cell responses to AZD1222 COVID-19 vaccine. A single count supports this clone. Its specificity is not known. Method: immunoSEQ multiplex PCR; TCRdb's copy keeps in-frame clones and lacks some. The sample lists 120,000 to 150,000 clones, roughly 88% seen once, with about 5.4% in the top ten. Germline V gene lookup returns CDR1 SGHKS and CDR2 YYEKEE (reference sequence). The CDR3 loop spans 12 amino acids. V was clipped by 2 bases and J by 5 bases, with 6 bases between them. General observations from the study: Sampled repertoires all dated from after the peak T cell response.

This specimen was peripheral blood, taken 28 days after the second dose of the MenACWY control vaccine. The chain couples TRBV5-5 to TRBJ2-3, with no clear D. The sequence was collected from an adult who received the MenACWY meningococcal vaccine as a control. CDR3 nucleotides: TGTGCCAGCAGCTTTTCTGAAGATACGCAGTATTTT. It yields the protein CASSFSEDTQYF.